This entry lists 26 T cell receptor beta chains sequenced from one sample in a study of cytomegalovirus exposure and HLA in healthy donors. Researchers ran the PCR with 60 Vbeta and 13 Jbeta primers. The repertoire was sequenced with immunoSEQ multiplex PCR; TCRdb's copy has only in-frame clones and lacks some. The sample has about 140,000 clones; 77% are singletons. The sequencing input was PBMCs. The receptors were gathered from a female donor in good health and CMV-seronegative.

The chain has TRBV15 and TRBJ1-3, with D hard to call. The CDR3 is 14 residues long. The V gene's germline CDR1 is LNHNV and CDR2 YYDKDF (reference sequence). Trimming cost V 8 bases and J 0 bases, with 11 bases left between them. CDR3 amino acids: CATREPPSGNTIYF. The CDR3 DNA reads TGTGCCACCCGGGAGCCACCCTCTGGAAACACCATATATTTT.

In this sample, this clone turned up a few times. This CDR3 reads CASSLGRGNYEQYF. Here the CDR3 DNA reads TGTGCCAGCAGCTTGGGCAGGGGGAACTACGAGCAGTACTTC. The chain employs TRBV5-5 and TRBJ2-7; 7 positions agree with TRBD1. The CDR3 has 14 residues. The germline V gene encodes CDR1 SGHKS and CDR2 YYEKEE (reference sequence). V was pared by 0 bases and J by 3 bases, with 3 bases of the junction left unmatched.

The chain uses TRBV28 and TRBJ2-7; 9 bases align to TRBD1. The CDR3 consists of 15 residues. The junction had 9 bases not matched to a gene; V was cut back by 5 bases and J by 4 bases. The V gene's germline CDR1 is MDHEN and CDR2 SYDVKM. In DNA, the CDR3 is TGTGCCAGCAGTGGACAGGGGAGAGGTCGGTACGAGCAGTACTTC. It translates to CASSGQGRGRYEQYF. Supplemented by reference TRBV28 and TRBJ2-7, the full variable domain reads DVKVTQSSRYLVKRTGEKVFLECVQDMDHENMFWYRQDPGLGLRLIYFSYDVKMKEKGDIPEGYSVSREKKERFSLILESASTNQTSMYLCASSGQGRGRYEQYFGPGTRLTVT.

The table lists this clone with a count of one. In nucleotides, the CDR3 is TGTGCCTGGACGGTGCCTAGCGGGACCTTGGATACGCAGTATTTT. Translated: CAWTVPSGTLDTQYF. The J gene is TRBJ2-3, the V gene TRBV30; the match to TRBD2 covers 9 bases. There are 15 residues in the CDR3. Germline CDR1 is GTSNPN and CDR2 is SVGIG (reference sequence). V dropped 4 bases and J dropped 6; count of bases not matched to a gene: 11.

The CDR3 loop reads CASSPSPGQGALVLGEQYF. DNA of the CDR3: TGTGCCAGCAGCCCTTCACCGGGACAGGGGGCCTTGGTCTTAGGCGAGCAGTACTTC. The chain carries TRBV13 and TRBJ2-7, with 12 bases that match TRBD1. This CDR3 region has 19 residues. CDR1 and CDR2 (germline): PRHDT, FYEKMQ (reference sequence). V lost 5 bases and J lost 6; bases outside the gene matches: 20.

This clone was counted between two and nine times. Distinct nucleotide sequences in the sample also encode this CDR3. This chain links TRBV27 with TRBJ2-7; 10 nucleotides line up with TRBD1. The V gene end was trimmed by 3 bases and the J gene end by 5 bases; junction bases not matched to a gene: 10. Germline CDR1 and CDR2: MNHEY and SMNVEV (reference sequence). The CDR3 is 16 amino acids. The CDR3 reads CASSFTSPGQGNEQYF. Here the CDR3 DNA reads TGTGCCAGCAGTTTCACATCGCCGGGACAGGGGAACGAGCAGTACTTC.

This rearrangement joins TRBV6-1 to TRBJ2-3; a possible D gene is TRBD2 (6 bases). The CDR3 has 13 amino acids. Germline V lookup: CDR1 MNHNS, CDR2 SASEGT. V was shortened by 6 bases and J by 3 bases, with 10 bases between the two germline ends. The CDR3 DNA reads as TGTGCCAGCAGAGGAGGGCCTACAGATACGCAGTATTTT. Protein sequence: CASRGGPTDTQYF.

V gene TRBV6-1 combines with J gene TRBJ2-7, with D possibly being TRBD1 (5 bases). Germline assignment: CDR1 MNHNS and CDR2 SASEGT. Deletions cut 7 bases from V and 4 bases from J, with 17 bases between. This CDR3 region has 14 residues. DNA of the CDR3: TGTGCCAGCACCCCGACGCCTACAGGTTACGAGCAGTACTTC. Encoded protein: CASTPTPTGYEQYF.

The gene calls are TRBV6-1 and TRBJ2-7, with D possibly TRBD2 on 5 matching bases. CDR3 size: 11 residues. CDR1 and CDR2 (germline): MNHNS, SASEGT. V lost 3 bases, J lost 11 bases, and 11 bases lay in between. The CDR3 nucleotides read TGTGCCAGCAGTGAGAGCAGGCGGGAGTACTTC. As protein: CASSESRREYF.

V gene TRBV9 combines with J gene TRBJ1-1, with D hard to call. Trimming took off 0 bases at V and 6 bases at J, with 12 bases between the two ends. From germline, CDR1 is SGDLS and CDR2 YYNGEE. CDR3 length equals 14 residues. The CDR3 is CASSVDGPGSEAFF. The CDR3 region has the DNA TGTGCCAGCAGCGTAGATGGTCCGGGATCTGAAGCTTTCTTT. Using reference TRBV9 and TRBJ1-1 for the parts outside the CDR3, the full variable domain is DSGVTQTPKHLITATGQRVTLRCSPRSGDLSVYWYQQSLDQGLQFLIQYYNGEERAKGNILERFSAQQFPDLHSELNLSSLELGDSALYFCASSVDGPGSEAFFGQGTRLTVV.

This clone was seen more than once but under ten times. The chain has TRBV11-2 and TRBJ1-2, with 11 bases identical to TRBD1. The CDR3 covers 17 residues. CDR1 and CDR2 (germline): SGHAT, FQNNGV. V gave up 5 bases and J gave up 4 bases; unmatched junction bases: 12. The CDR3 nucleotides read TGTGCCAGCAGCACCCCTTACCGGACAGGGGGCAGCTATGGCTACACCTTC. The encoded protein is CASSTPYRTGGSYGYTF.

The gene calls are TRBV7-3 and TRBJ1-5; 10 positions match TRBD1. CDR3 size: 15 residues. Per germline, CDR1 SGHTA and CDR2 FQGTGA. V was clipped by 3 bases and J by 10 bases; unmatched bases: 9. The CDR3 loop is CASSFLGTGEHPQHF. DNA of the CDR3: TGTGCCAGCAGCTTCTTGGGGACAGGGGAACACCCCCAGCATTTT.

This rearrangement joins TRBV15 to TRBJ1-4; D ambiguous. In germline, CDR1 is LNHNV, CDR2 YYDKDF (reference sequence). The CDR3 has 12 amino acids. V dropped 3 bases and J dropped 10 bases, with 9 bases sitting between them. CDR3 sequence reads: CATSSNYGKLFF. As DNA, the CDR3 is TGTGCCACCAGCAGTAACTACGGAAAACTGTTTTTT.

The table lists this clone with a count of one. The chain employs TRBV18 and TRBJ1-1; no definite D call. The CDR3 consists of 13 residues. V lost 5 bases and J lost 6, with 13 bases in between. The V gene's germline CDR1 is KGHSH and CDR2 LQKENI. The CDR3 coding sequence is TGTGCCAGCTCAACCACAGTAGGCGCTGAAGCTTTCTTT. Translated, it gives CASSTTVGAEAFF.

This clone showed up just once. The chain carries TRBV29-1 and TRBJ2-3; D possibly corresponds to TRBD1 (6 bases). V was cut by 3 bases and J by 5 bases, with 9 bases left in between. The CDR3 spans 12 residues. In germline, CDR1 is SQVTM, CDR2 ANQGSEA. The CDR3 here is CSVDARGDTQYF. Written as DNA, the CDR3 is TGCAGCGTTGATGCCAGGGGAGATACGCAGTATTTT.

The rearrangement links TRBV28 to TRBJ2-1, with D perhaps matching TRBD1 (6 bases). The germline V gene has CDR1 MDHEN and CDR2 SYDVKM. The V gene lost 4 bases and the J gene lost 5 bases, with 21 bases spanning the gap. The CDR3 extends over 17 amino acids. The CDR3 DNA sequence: TGTGCCAGCAGTTCCACCGAAGGACAGCGGAGTAACAATGAGCAGTTCTTC. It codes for CASSSTEGQRSNNEQFF.

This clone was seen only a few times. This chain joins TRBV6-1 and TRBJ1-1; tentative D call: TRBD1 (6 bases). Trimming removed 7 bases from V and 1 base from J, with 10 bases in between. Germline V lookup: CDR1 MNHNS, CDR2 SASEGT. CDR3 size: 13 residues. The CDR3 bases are TGTGCCAGCACGGAACAGGGGAACACTGAAGCTTTCTTT. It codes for CASTEQGNTEAFF.

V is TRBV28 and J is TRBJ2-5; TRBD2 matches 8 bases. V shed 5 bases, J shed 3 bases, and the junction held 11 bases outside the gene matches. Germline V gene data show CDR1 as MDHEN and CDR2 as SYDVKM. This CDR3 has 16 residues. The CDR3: CASSLLAGGEKETQYF. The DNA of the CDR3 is TGTGCCAGCAGTCTACTGGCGGGAGGTGAGAAAGAGACCCAGTACTTC.

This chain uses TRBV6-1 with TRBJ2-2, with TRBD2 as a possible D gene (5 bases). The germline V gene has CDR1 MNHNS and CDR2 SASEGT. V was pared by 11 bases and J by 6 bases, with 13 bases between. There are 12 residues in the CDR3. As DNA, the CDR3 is TGTGCCGCCCAGGAGGTCCCCGGGGAGCTGTTTTTT. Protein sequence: CAAQEVPGELFF.

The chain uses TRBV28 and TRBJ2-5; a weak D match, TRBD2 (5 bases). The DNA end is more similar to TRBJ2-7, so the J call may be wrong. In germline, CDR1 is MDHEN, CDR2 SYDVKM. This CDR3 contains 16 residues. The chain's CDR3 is CASSPPGAGNYYEQYF. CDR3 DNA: TGTGCCAGCAGTCCCCCCGGTGCGGGTAATTACTACGAGCAGTACTTC.

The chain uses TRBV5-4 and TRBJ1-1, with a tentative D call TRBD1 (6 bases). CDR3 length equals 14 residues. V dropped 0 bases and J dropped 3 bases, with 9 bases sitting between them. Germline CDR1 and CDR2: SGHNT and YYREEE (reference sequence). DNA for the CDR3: TGTGCCAGCAGCTTGGGGGGGCCCTACACTGAAGCTTTCTTT. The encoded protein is CASSLGGPYTEAFF.

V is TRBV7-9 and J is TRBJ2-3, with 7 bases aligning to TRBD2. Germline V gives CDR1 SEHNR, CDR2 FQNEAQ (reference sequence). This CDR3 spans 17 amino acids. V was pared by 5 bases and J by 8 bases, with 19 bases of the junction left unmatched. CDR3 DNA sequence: TGTGCCAGCAGCCCCCGCACGGGCGAGCGGGGATCGCGTACGCAGTATTTT. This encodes CASSPRTGERGSRTQYF.

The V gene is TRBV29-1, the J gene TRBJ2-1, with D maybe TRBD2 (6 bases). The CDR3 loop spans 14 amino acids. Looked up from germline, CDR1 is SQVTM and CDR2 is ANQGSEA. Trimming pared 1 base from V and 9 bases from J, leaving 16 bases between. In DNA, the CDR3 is TGCAGCGTTGAAGCACGAGTGGGGACTCGTGAGCAGTTCTTC. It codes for CSVEARVGTREQFF.

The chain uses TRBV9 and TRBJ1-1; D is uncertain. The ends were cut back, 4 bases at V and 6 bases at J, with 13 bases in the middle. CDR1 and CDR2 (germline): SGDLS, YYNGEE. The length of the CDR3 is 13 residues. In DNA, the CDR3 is TGTGCCAGCAGCTCCCTCCGTCTCTCTGAAGCTTTCTTT. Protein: CASSSLRLSEAFF.

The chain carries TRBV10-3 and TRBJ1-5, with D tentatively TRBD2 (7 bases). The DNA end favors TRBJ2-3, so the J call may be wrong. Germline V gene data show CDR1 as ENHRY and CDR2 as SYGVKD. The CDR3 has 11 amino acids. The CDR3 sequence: CAISAGGPQYF. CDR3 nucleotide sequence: TGTGCCATCAGTGCCGGGGGGCCCCAGTATTTT.

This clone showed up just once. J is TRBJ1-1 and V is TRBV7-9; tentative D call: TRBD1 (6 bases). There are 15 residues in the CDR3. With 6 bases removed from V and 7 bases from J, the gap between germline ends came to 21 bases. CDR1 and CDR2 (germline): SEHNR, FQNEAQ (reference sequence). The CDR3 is CASSSPRRGTNEAFF. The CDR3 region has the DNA TGTGCCAGCAGTTCTCCGAGACGAGGGACAAATGAAGCTTTCTTT.